The 19 T cell receptor beta chains below come from one sample, sequenced in a study of shared T cell receptors in the human thymus. Clones were read by immunoSEQ multiplex PCR, and TCRdb kept only the in-frame ones, dropping some. This table has roughly 550,000 clones, about four fifths appearing once. Another study also made use of these data, one on human thymus T cells.

Sequencing was performed on thymocytes. Receptors originate from a boy younger than two with a congenital heart defect.

The CDR3 sequence is CASNPQGENGYTF. The CDR3 nucleotides are TGTGCCAGCAACCCACAGGGCGAGAATGGCTACACCTTC. The genes are TRBV27 and TRBJ1-2, with D possibly being TRBD1 (6 bases). The V end lost 7 bases, the J end lost 6 bases, and 15 bases lay between the germline ends. The CDR3 totals 13 residues. Germline V gives CDR1 MNHEY, CDR2 SMNVEV (reference sequence).

The chain employs TRBV14 and TRBJ2-7; 10 bases match TRBD1. Germline values: CDR1 SGHDN, CDR2 FVKESK. The CDR3 covers 17 residues. After removal of 3 bases from V and 2 bases from J, the junction contained 10 bases not matched to a gene. The CDR3 DNA sequence: TGTGCCAGCAGCCACCCGGACAGGGGGATCGGACCCTACGAGCAGTACTTC. It specifies CASSHPDRGIGPYEQYF. Supplemented by reference TRBV14 and TRBJ2-7, the full variable domain reads EAGVTQFPSHSVIEKGQTVTLRCDPISGHDNLYWYRRVMGKEIKFLLHFVKESKQDESGMPNNRFLAERTGGTYSTLKVQPAELEDSGVYFCASSHPDRGIGPYEQYFGPGTRLTVT.

This clone was detected only once. V and J are TRBV4-2 and TRBJ2-2, with a tentative D call TRBD1 (5 bases). In germline, CDR1 is LGHNA, CDR2 YNFKEQ. This CDR3 contains 17 residues. Trimming pared 2 bases from V and 7 bases from J, leaving 20 bases between. This chain's CDR3 is CASSQLTGYKGNGELFF. CDR3 nucleotide sequence: TGTGCCAGCAGCCAATTAACGGGTTACAAGGGGAACGGGGAGCTGTTTTTT.

This chain uses TRBV4-3 with TRBJ1-1; 7 bases map to TRBD1. The CDR3 has 16 amino acids. Germline V lookup: CDR1 LGHNA, CDR2 YSLEER. Trimming cost V 4 bases and J 4 bases; bases outside gene matches: 12. The CDR3 here is CASSPRTGAMITEAFF. The CDR3, as DNA: TGCGCCAGCAGCCCACGGACAGGTGCTATGATCACTGAAGCTTTCTTT.

The genes are TRBV30 and TRBJ2-2; 8 bases line up with TRBD2. The ends lost 2 bases at V and 2 bases at J; junction bases unmatched: 7. The CDR3 length is 16 residues. Per the germline V gene, CDR1 is GTSNPN and CDR2 is SVGIG (reference sequence). CDR3 sequence: CAWSPKRESNTGELFF. The CDR3 DNA reads as TGTGCCTGGAGTCCAAAGCGGGAGAGCAACACCGGGGAGCTGTTTTTT. Supplemented by reference TRBV30 and TRBJ2-2, the full variable domain reads SQTIHQWPATLVQPVGSPLSLECTVEGTSNPNLYWYRQAAGRGLQLLFYSVGIGQISSEVPQNLSASRPQDRQFILSSKKLLLSDSGFYLCAWSPKRESNTGELFFGEGSRLTVL.

The J gene is TRBJ2-5, the V gene TRBV6-5; possibly TRBD1 for D (6 bases). CDR1 and CDR2 from the germline V gene are MNHEY and SVGAGI. The CDR3 totals 14 residues. Trimming took 6 bases from V and 5 from J, leaving 16 bases between them. The CDR3 DNA reads as TGTGCCAGCAGCCCCGGGACACTGTGGGAGACCCAGTACTTC. The encoded protein is CASSPGTLWETQYF.

A few counts support this clone. The CDR3 DNA sequence: TGCGCCAGCAGCCAGCAGACAGGGGGCCCCCTCTACGAGCAGTACTTC. Translated, it gives CASSQQTGGPLYEQYF. The chain couples TRBV4-1 to TRBJ2-7; TRBD1 aligns across 10 bases. Per the germline V gene, CDR1 is MGHRA and CDR2 is YSYEKL. With 3 bases clipped from V and 3 bases from J, the junction kept 8 bases outside the gene matches. The CDR3 contains 16 residues.

This chain uses TRBV19 with TRBJ2-1; 13 nucleotides line up with TRBD2. V shed 5 bases, J shed 7 bases, and the junction held 11 bases outside the gene matches. The CDR3 has 17 residues. CDR1 is LNHDA, CDR2 SQIVND, per germline (reference sequence). The CDR3 nucleotides read TGTGCCAGTAGTGTAGGACTAGCGGGAGTGCGGGCTAATGAGCAGTTCTTC. It codes for CASSVGLAGVRANEQFF.

The chain employs TRBV7-2 and TRBJ2-7; 14 bases line up with TRBD2. The trim removed 5 bases at V and 3 bases at J, leaving 6 bases unmatched. The CDR3 loop spans 16 amino acids. The germline V gene has CDR1 SGHTA and CDR2 FQGNSA. The CDR3 region is CASSATSGRADYEQYF. Here the CDR3 DNA reads TGTGCCAGCAGCGCGACTAGCGGGAGGGCCGACTACGAGCAGTACTTC.

V gene TRBV9 combines with J gene TRBJ2-5; D is possibly TRBD2 (5 bases). This CDR3 is built from 14 residues. V was clipped by 0 bases and J by 10 bases, with 16 bases between them. CDR1 SGDLS and CDR2 YYNGEE come from the germline V gene. The CDR3 sequence is CASSVDLRGIGQYF. CDR3 coding DNA: TGTGCCAGCAGCGTAGATTTGAGAGGGATTGGCCAGTACTTC.

The chain carries TRBV18 and TRBJ2-1, with 15 bases matching TRBD2. Unmatched junction bases numbered 11, after V lost 3 bases and J lost 5 bases. CDR3 size: 19 residues. CDR1 is KGHSH, CDR2 LQKENI, per germline. CDR3 bases: TGTGCCAGCTCACCCACCGGACTAGCGGGAGGGCCAGTAAACAATGAGCAGTTCTTC. Residues: CASSPTGLAGGPVNNEQFF. The complete variable domain, with remaining parts taken from reference TRBV18 and TRBJ2-1, reads NAGVMQNPRHLVRRRGQEARLRCSPMKGHSHVYWYRQLPEEGLKFMVYLQKENIIDESGMPKERFSAEFPKEGPSILRIQQVVRGDSAAYFCASSPTGLAGGPVNNEQFFGPGTRLTVL.

The rearrangement links TRBV6-5 to TRBJ2-7; 9 bases agree with TRBD1. The V and J ends lost 5 bases and 2 bases, in that order; junction bases with no gene match: 7. CDR3 size: 15 residues. The germline V gene has CDR1 MNHEY and CDR2 SVGAGI. Here the CDR3 DNA reads TGTGCCAGCAGTAAACACAGGGGGCTTGCCTACGAGCAGTACTTC. Translated, it gives CASSKHRGLAYEQYF.

V gene TRBV5-4 combines with J gene TRBJ2-3; 12 bases line up with TRBD2. With 4 bases clipped from V and 3 bases from J, the junction kept 9 bases outside the gene matches. This CDR3 region has 17 residues. CDR1 is SGHNT, CDR2 YYREEE, per germline (reference sequence). CDR3 nucleotide sequence: TGTGCCAGCAGCCCACGACTAGCGGGAGAGGGAACAGATACGCAGTATTTT. Translation gives CASSPRLAGEGTDTQYF. The variable domain in full, completed from reference TRBV5-4 and TRBJ2-3, reads ETGVTQSPTHLIKTRGQQVTLRCSSQSGHNTVSWYQQALGQGPQFIFQYYREEENGRGNFPPRFSGLQFPNYSSELNVNALELDDSALYLCASSPRLAGEGTDTQYFGPGTRLTVL.

In its sample, this clone was seen a few times. The V and J genes are TRBV5-4 and TRBJ2-1, with D possibly matching TRBD2 (5 bases). Between the trimmed V and J ends, which lost 4 bases and 5 bases, there was a span of 10 bases. This CDR3 contains 13 residues. Germline V gene sequence: CDR1 SGHNT, CDR2 YYREEE (reference sequence). CDR3 in DNA: TGTGCCAGCAGCCGGGAAAGAGACAATGAGCAGTTCTTC. Translated: CASSRERDNEQFF.

In DNA form, the CDR3 reads TGTGCCAGCAGCCAAGACAGATACAGCAGGCTGCGGGCGGGACAAGAGACCCAGTACTTC. It translates to CASSQDRYSRLRAGQETQYF. The chain employs TRBV14 and TRBJ2-5; maybe TRBD2 (6 bases). Germline V lookup: CDR1 SGHDN, CDR2 FVKESK. CDR3 length equals 20 residues. V lost 0 bases and J 2 bases, leaving 25 bases between the germline ends.

This clone was seen a few times. This chain joins TRBV25-1 and TRBJ2-5; D ambiguous. TRBJ2-7 matches the DNA end more closely, so the J call is doubtful. The CDR3 is made up of 15 amino acids. Germline lookup yields CDR1 MGHDK and CDR2 SYGVNS. CDR3 nucleotides: TGTGCCAGCAGTGTCGGAACAGCCGTCTCCTACGAGCAGTACTTC. The encoded protein is CASSVGTAVSYEQYF.

V and J are TRBV5-5 and TRBJ2-7; D not resolved. The CDR3 spans 12 residues. CDR1 and CDR2 (germline): SGHKS, YYEKEE (reference sequence). V lost 0 bases and J lost 4, with 5 bases in between. The CDR3 sequence is CASSLAEYEQYF. In nucleotides, the CDR3 is TGTGCCAGCAGCTTGGCGGAGTACGAGCAGTACTTC.

The chain is built from TRBV11-2 and TRBJ2-1; 7 nucleotides align to TRBD1. CDR3 length equals 16 residues. V gave up 2 bases and J gave up 3 bases; unmatched junction bases: 7. From germline, CDR1 is SGHAT and CDR2 FQNNGV. The CDR3 nucleotides are TGTGCCAGCAGCTTAAGAGTCTCAGGGGGCTACAATGAGCAGTTCTTC. Translated: CASSLRVSGGYNEQFF.

The chain is built from TRBV5-1 and TRBJ1-1; 7 nucleotides line up with TRBD1. The germline CDR1 and CDR2 sequences are SGHRS and YFSETQ. Trimming at V came to 4 bases and at J to 1 base, leaving 7 bases not matched to a gene. The CDR3 loop spans 15 amino acids. The CDR3 sequence: CASSPGTAGNTEAFF. The CDR3 nucleotides read TGCGCCAGCAGCCCCGGGACAGCGGGGAACACTGAAGCTTTCTTT.